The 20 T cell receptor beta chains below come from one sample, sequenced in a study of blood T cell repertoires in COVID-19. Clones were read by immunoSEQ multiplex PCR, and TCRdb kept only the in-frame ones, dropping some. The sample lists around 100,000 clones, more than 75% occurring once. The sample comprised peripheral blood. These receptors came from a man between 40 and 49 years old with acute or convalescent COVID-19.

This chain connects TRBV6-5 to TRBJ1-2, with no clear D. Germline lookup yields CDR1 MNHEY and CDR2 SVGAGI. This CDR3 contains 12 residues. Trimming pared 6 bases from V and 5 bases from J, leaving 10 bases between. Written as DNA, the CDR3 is TGTGCCAGCAGAGCAGGAACATATGGCTACACCTTC. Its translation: CASRAGTYGYTF.

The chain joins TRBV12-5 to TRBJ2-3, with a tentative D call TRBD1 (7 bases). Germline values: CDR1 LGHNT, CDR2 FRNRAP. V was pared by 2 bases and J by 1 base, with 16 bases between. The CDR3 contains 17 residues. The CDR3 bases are TGTGCTAGTGGTTTGATTGCAGGGGGAGGCGGCACAGATACGCAGTATTTT. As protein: CASGLIAGGGGTDTQYF.

This CDR3 reads CASSLGLTGYEQYF. The CDR3 DNA sequence: TGTGCCAGCAGCTTAGGTCTTACGGGCTACGAGCAGTACTTC. The chain recombines TRBV11-2 with TRBJ2-7; the D is unclear. V lost 1 base and J 3 bases, leaving 10 bases between the germline ends. Germline V CDR1 and CDR2: SGHAT, FQNNGV. CDR3 length: 14 amino acids.

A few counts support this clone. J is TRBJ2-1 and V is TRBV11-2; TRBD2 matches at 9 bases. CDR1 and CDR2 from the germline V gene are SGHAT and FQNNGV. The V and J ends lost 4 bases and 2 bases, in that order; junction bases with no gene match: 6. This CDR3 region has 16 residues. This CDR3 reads CASSSRSGRAYNEQFF. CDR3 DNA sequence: TGTGCCAGCAGCTCCCGTAGCGGGAGAGCCTACAATGAGCAGTTCTTC.

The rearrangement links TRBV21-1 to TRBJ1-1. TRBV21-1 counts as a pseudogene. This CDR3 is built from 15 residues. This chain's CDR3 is CASSPHFTRGTEAFF. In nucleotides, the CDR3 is TGTGCCAGCAGCCCCCATTTTACACGCGGCACTGAAGCTTTCTTT.

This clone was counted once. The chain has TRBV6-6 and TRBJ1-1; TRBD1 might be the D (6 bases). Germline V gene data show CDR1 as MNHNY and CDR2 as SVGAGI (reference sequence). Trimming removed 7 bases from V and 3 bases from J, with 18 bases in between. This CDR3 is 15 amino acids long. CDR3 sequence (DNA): TGTGCCAGCAATTTTCTACTGGGGGCGGACACTGAAGCTTTCTTT. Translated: CASNFLLGADTEAFF.

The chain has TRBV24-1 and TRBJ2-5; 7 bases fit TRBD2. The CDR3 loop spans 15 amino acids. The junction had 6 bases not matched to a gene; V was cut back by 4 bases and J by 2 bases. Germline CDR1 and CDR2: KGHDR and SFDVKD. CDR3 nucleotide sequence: TGTGCCACCAGTGAGTTAGGGACTAAACAAGAGACCCAGTACTTC. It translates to CATSELGTKQETQYF.

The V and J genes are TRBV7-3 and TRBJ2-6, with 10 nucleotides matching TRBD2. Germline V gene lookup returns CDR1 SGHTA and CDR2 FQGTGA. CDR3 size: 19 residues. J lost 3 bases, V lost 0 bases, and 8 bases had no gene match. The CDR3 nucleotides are TGTGCCAGCAGCTTAACGGGGAGCGGGAGGGCCGTTGGGGCCAACGTCCTGACTTTC. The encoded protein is CASSLTGSGRAVGANVLTF.

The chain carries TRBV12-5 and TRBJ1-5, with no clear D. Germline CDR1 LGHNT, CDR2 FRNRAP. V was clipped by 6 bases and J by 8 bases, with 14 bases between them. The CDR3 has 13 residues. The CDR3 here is CASGNLSMKPQHF. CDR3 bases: TGTGCTAGTGGCAACCTCTCTATGAAGCCCCAGCATTTT.

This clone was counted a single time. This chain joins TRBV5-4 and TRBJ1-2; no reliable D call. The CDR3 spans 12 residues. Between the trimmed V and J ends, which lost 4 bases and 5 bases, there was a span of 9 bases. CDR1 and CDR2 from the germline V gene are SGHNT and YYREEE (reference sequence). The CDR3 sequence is CASSDTAYGYTF. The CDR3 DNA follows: TGTGCCAGCAGCGATACAGCTTATGGCTACACCTTC.

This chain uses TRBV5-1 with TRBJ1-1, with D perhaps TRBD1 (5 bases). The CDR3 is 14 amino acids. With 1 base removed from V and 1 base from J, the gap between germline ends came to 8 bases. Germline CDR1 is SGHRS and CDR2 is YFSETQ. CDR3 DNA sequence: TGCGCCAGCAGCTTGCAGGGTTCGAACACTGAAGCTTTCTTT. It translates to CASSLQGSNTEAFF.

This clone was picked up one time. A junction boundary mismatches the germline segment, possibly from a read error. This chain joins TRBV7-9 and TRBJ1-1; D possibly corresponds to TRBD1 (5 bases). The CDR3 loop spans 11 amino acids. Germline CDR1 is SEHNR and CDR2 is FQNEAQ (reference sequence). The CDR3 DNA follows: TGTGCCAGCAGCTTAGCCTTAGGGGCGATCTTT. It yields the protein CASSLALGAIF.

The CDR3 DNA reads TGTGCCAGCAGCTTTGACAACAGGGACGGCTACACCTTC. Translation gives CASSFDNRDGYTF. The chain links TRBV5-4 to TRBJ1-2, with D possibly TRBD1 on 6 matching bases. This CDR3 is built from 13 residues. Germline assignment: CDR1 SGHNT and CDR2 YYREEE (reference sequence). Between the trimmed V and J ends, which lost 2 bases and 8 bases, there was a span of 13 bases. Looking up the rest from reference TRBV5-4 and TRBJ1-2 gives the full variable domain: ETGVTQSPTHLIKTRGQQVTLRCSSQSGHNTVSWYQQALGQGPQFIFQYYREEENGRGNFPPRFSGLQFPNYSSELNVNALELDDSALYLCASSFDNRDGYTFGSGTRLTVV.

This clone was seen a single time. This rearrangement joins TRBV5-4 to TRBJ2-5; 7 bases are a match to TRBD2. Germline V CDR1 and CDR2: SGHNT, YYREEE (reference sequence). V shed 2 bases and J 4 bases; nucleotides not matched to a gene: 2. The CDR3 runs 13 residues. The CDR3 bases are TGTGCCAGCAGCTTACTAGCGTCAGAGACCCAGTACTTC. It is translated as CASSLLASETQYF.

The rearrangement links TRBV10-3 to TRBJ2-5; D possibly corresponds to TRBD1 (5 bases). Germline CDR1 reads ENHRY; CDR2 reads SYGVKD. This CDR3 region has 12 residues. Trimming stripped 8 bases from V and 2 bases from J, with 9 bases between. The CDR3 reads CAIGADQETQYF. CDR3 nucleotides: TGTGCCATCGGGGCGGATCAAGAGACCCAGTACTTC.

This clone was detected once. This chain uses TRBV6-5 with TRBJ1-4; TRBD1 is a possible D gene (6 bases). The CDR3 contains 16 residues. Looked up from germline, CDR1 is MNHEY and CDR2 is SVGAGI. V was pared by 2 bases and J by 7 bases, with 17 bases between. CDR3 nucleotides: TGTGCCAGCAGTTACCCTCGGGGGGCCCTAGGTGAAAAACTGTTTTTT. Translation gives CASSYPRGALGEKLFF.

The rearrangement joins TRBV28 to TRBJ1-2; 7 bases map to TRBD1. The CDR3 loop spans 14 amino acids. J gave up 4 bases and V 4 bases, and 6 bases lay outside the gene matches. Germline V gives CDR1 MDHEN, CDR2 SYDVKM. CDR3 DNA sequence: TGTGCCAGCAGTTCCGGGACAGTCGGCTATGGCTACACCTTC. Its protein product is CASSSGTVGYGYTF.

The CDR3 DNA reads TGTGCCAGCTCACCACGTAAAGGGGAGGACCAAGAGACCCAGTACTTC. This codes for CASSPRKGEDQETQYF. The chain couples TRBV18 to TRBJ2-5; TRBD2 is a possible D gene (6 bases). The germline CDR1 and CDR2 sequences are KGHSH and LQKENI. CDR3 length: 16 amino acids. Trimming took off 1 base at V and 0 bases at J, with 12 bases between the two ends.

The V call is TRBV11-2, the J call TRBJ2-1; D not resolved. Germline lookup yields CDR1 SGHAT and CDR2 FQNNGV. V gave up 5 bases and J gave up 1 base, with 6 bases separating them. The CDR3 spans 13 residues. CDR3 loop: CASSPRSYNEQFF. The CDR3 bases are TGTGCCAGCAGCCCTAGATCCTACAATGAGCAGTTCTTC.

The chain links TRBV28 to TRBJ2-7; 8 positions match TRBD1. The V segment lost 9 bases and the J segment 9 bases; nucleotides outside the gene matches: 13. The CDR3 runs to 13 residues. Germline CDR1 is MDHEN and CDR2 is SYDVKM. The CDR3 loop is CASTGGLYPLQYF. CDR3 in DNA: TGTGCCAGTACAGGGGGGCTTTACCCCCTGCAGTACTTC. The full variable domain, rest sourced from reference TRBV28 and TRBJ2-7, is DVKVTQSSRYLVKRTGEKVFLECVQDMDHENMFWYRQDPGLGLRLIYFSYDVKMKEKGDIPEGYSVSREKKERFSLILESASTNQTSMYLCASTGGLYPLQYFGPGTRLTVT.